This T cell receptor (beta chain) was recorded in a study of T cells in localized non-small cell lung cancer. The CDR3 has 15 residues. CDR1 is SEHNR and CDR2 is FQNEAQ in the germline V gene (reference sequence). Trimming removed 5 bases from V and 2 bases from J; junction bases left unmatched: 7. This clone was seen only a few times. Assay used: immunoSEQ multiplex PCR; TCRdb lists only in-frame clones, some missing. Of roughly 26,000 clones in the sample, about nine tenths were seen once. The specimen comprised peripheral blood, sampled before any cancer treatment. The chain joins TRBV7-9 to TRBJ1-1, with 8 bases matching TRBD1. The sequence was obtained from a female donor of 60 years or more with stage II squamous cell lung carcinoma. CDR3 coding DNA: TGTGCCAGCAGCCCACGGACAGGGAGTAACACTGAAGCTTTCTTT. Translated: CASSPRTGSNTEAFF.